Listed below are T cell receptor beta chains from one sample, sequenced in a study of CD8 T cells in Susac syndrome. TCRdb fed the immunoSEQ multiplex PCR reads into MiXCR, producing one record per CDR3 protein. The data show a few hundred thousand distinct CDR3 sequences, with about 91% seen just once and around 0.18% held by the top ten. Specimen: CD8+ T cells from PBMCs. All receptors come from a human donor with multiple sclerosis. Each CDR3 is given with its conserved first and last residue. The D gene is left open where the match is weak. A clone size is listed for some rows: how often the clone was seen (once, few, many), or a class if it is expanded.

CDR3: CASSLKISGGYNEQFF; DNA: TGTGCCAGCAGCTTAAAAATTAGCGGGGGATACAATGAGCAGTTCTTC; V: TRBV7-3; J: TRBJ2-1; D: TRBD2; size: -; length: 16
CDR3: CASSYGLAGITGELFF; DNA: TGTGCCAGCAGCTATGGACTAGCGGGGATCACCGGGGAGCTGTTTTTT; V: TRBV13; J: TRBJ2-2; D: TRBD2; size: -; length: 16
CDR3: CASSPGTGGYNEQFF; DNA: TGTGCCAGCAGTCCCGGGACAGGAGGGTACAATGAGCAGTTCTTC; V: TRBV27; J: TRBJ2-1; D: TRBD1; size: -; length: 15
CDR3: CASRRDLGSYNEQFF; DNA: TGTGCCAGTAGGAGGGACCTAGGCTCCTACAATGAGCAGTTCTTC; V: TRBV19; J: TRBJ2-1; D: -; size: -; length: 15
CDR3: CASSVEGAGEQYF; DNA: TGTGCCAGCAGCGTAGAAGGGGCCGGGGAGCAGTACTTC; V: TRBV9; J: TRBJ2-7; D: -; size: few; length: 13
CDR3: CASSQVTGHYEQYF; DNA: TGCGCCAGCAGCCAAGTGACAGGGCACTACGAGCAGTACTTC; V: TRBV4-1; J: TRBJ2-7; D: TRBD1; size: -; length: 14
CDR3: CASSHAGTSGQETQYF; DNA: TGCGCCAGCAGCCACGCCGGGACTAGCGGACAAGAGACCCAGTACTTC; V: TRBV4-3; J: TRBJ2-5; D: TRBD2; size: once; length: 16
CDR3: CASSLGSRTGELFF; DNA: TGTGCCAGCAGTTTAGGTTCGCGCACCGGGGAGCTGTTTTTT; V: TRBV7-9; J: TRBJ2-2; D: -; size: -; length: 14
CDR3: CASSRGGDYNEQFF; DNA: TGTGCCAGCTCCCGGGGGGGGGACTACAATGAGCAGTTCTTC; V: TRBV6-2/TRBV6-3; J: TRBJ2-1; D: TRBD2; size: -; length: 14
CDR3: CSARVPRQGPGPLHF; DNA: TGCAGTGCTAGAGTTCCTAGACAGGGGCCGGGACCCCTCCACTTT; V: TRBV20-1; J: TRBJ1-6; D: TRBD1; size: -; length: 15